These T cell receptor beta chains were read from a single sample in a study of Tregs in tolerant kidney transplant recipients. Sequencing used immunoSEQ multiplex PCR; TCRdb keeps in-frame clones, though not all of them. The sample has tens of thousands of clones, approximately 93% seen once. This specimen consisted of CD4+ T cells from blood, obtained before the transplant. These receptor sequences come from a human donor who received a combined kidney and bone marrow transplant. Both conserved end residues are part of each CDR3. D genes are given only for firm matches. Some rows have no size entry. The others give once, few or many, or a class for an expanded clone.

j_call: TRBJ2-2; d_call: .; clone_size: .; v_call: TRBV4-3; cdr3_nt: TGCGCCAGCAGCCAAGCACAGCACACCGGGGAGCTGTTTTTT; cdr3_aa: CASSQAQHTGELFF
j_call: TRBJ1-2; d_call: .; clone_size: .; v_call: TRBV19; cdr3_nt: TGTGCCAGTAGCCCCCAGGTGGACACCCACTATGGCTACACCTTC; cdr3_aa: CASSPQVDTHYGYTF
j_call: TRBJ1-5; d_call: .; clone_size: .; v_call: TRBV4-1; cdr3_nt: TGCGCCAGCAGCCAATTTTTGGGGCCGAATCAGCCCCAGCATTTT; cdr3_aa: CASSQFLGPNQPQHF
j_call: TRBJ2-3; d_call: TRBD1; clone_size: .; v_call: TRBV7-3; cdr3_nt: TGTGCCAGCAGCTTATTGGTAGGGGGCTCGGGAGATACGCAGTATTTT; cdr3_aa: CASSLLVGGSGDTQYF
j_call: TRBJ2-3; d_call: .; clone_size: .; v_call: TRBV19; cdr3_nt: TGTGCCAGTAGTATTGGGAGGAAGACAGATACGCAGTATTTT; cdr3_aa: CASSIGRKTDTQYF
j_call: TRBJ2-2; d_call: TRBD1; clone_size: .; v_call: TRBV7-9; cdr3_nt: TGTGCCAGCAGCTTATGGGACAGGGACACCGGGGAGCTGTTTTTT; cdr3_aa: CASSLWDRDTGELFF
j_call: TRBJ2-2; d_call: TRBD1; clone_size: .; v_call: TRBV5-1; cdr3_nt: TGCGCCAGCAGCGGGGGACAGCACACCGGGGAGCTGTTTTTT; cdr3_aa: CASSGGQHTGELFF
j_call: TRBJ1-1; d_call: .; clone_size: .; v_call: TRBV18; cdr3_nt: TGTGCCAGCTCACCACGTCGACAGGAGATTACTGAAGCTTTCTTT; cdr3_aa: CASSPRRQEITEAFF
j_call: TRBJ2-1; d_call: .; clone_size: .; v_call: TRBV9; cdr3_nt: TGTGCCAGCAGCGTAGTCGGGGAAACCTACAATGAGCAGTTCTTC; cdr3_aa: CASSVVGETYNEQFF
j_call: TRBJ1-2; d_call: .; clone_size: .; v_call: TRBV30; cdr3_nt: TGTGCCTGGAGTCCCTACGTAGTTCCGAACTATGGCTACACCTTC; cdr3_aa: CAWSPYVVPNYGYTF
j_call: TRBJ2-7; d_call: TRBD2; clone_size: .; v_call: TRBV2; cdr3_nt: TGTGCCAGCAGTGGCCCCCTGCCCGCTAGCGGGGGGTCCAGCGAGCAGTACTTC; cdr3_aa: CASSGPLPASGGSSEQYF
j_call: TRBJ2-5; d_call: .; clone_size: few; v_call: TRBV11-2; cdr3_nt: TGTGCCAGCAGCTTAGGCGGTAGCTTAGAGACCCAGTACTTC; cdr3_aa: CASSLGGSLETQYF
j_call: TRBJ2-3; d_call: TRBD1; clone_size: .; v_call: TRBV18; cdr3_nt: TGTGCCAGCTCACCCTGGACAGGGACAGATACGCAGTATTTT; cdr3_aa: CASSPWTGTDTQYF
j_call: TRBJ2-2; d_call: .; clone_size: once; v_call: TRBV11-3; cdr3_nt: TGTGCCAGCAGCTTAGCTGAGACCGGGGAGCTGTTTTTT; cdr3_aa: CASSLAETGELFF
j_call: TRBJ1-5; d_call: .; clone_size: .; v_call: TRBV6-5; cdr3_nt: TGTGCCAGCAGTCAGACAGGTAACAATCAGCCCCAGCATTTT; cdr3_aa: CASSQTGNNQPQHF
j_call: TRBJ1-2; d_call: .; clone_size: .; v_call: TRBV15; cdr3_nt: TGTGCCACCAGCAGAGACGATGCAGGGAACTATGGCTACACCTTC; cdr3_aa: CATSRDDAGNYGYTF
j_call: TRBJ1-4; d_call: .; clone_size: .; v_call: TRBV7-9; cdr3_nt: TGTGCCAGCAGCTTAGTCGACTCCTACGGGAGACTGTTTTTT; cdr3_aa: CASSLVDSYGRLFF
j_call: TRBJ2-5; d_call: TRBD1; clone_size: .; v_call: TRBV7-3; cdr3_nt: TGTGCCAGCAGCCCAGGCGCCGGGACAGGGTTCGATGGGGACCAGTACTTC; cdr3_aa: CASSPGAGTGFDGDQYF
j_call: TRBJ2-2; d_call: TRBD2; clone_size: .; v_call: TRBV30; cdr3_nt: TGTGCCTGGAGTGTACTAGCGGGGTCCGGGGAGCTGTTTTTT; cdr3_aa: CAWSVLAGSGELFF
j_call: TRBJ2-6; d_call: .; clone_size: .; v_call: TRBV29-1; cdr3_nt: TGCAGCGCAGGGGGGACTGGGGCCAACGTCCTGACTTTC; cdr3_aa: CSAGGTGANVLTF
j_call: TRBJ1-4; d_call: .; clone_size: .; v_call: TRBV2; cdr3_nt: TGTGCCAGCAGTGGCGATGAAAAACTGTTTTTT; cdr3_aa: CASSGDEKLFF
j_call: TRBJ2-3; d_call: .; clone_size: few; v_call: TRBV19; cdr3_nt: TGTGCCAGCCAAGACAGGCGAACGCAGTATTTT; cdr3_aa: CASQDRRTQYF
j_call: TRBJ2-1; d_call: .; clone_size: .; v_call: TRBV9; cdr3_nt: TGTGCCAGCAGCGTAGGTTGGAGGCCCGGGGGCAATGAGCAGTTCTTC; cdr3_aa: CASSVGWRPGGNEQFF
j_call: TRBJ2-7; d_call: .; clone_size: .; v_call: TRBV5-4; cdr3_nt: TGTGCCAGCAGCAACAGACAGAGACCCTACGAGCAGTACTTC; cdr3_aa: CASSNRQRPYEQYF
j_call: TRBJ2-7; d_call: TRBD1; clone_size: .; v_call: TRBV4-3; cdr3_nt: TGCGCCAGCAGCCAAGGACCTTACCTCGGACAGGCGGTCTCCTACGAGCAGTACTTC; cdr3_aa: CASSQGPYLGQAVSYEQYF